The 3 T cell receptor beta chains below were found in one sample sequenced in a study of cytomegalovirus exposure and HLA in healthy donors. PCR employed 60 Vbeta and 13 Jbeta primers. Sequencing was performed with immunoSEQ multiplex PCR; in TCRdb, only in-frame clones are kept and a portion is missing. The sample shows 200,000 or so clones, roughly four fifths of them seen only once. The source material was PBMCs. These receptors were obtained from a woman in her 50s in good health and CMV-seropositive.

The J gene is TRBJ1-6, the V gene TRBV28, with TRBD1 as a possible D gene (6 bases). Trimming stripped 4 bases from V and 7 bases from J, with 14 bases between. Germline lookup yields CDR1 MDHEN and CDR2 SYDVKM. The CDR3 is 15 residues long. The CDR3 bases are TGTGCCAGCAGTTCAGGACAGAGAGAAAATTCACCCCTCCACTTT. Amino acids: CASSSGQRENSPLHF.

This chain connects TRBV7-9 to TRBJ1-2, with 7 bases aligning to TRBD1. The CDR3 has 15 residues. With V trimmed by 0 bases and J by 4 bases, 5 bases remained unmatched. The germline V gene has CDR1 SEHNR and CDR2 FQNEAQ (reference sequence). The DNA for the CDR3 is TGTGCCAGCAGCTTAGCAGGGGGCTACGGCTATGGCTACACCTTC. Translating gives CASSLAGGYGYGYTF.

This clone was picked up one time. The CDR3, as DNA: TGTGCCAGCAGCCTAACAGGCCACTCTGGAAACACCATATATTTT. Residues: CASSLTGHSGNTIYF. The V and J genes are TRBV5-5 and TRBJ1-3, with TRBD1 as a possible D gene (5 bases). Looked up from germline, CDR1 is SGHKS and CDR2 is YYEKEE (reference sequence). The CDR3 contains 15 residues. Trimming took 4 bases from V and 0 from J, leaving 11 bases between them.